What follows is one T cell receptor beta chain and its context. This entry belongs to a study of blood T cell repertoires in COVID-19. Overall study context: Samples came from the United States, Italy and Spain, spanning acute and convalescent COVID-19. PBMCs, B-cell-depleted T cells, or T cells were the source of the cDNA or gDNA that made up the material.

How the authors handled the data: The authors estimated nucleated cell counts from reference gene primer amplification. TCRdb's table, derived via immunoSEQ multiplex PCR, lists solely in-frame clones and lacks some. V and J calls and clone size are those listed in that table; D and trimming were worked out from the DNA. Of about 260,000 clones listed, approximately 86% are singletons. This CDR3 region has 17 residues. Germline V lookup: CDR1 SGHDT, CDR2 YYEEEE. Deletions cut 0 bases from V and 0 bases from J, with 16 bases between. V gene TRBV5-6 combines with J gene TRBJ2-7, with a tentative D call TRBD2 (6 bases). Specimen: peripheral blood. The origin of this receptor is a middle-aged man who had recovered from COVID-19. The CDR3 loop reads CASSLGAAGPYSYEQYF. The CDR3 DNA reads TGTGCCAGCAGCTTGGGGGCGGCGGGGCCTTACTCCTACGAGCAGTACTTC.